The entry that follows covers one T cell receptor (beta chain) sequence. The antigen remains undetermined. This entry belongs to a study of coeliac disease. Overall study: Without high-resolution HLA typing, biased TRBV7-2 usage was queried.

This CDR3 region has 17 residues. The V segment lost 5 bases and the J segment 5 bases; nucleotides outside the gene matches: 12. The germline gives CDR1 MNHEY, CDR2 SMNVEV (reference sequence). This table comes from immunoSEQ multiplex PCR, and its TCRdb copy is limited to in-frame clones, with some not included. The repertoire holds about 4,500 clones, with around 62% as singletons. Study-wide points: Largely private TRB repertoires meant most sequences were sample-unique. In active celiac disease, intraepithelial and lamina propria TRB and TRG repertoires were less clonal than controls. The authors considered this approach unsuitable for unbiased detection of gliadin-specific T cells.

Material: intraepithelial lymphocytes from the gut. The receptor's source is a woman aged 18-29 years with active celiac disease. This rearrangement joins TRBV27 to TRBJ2-2; 9 bases are shared with TRBD1. The CDR3 DNA follows: TGTGCCAGCAGTCGCCCCCTACAGGGGGCGGGTACCGGGGAGCTGTTTTTT. Translation gives CASSRPLQGAGTGELFF.